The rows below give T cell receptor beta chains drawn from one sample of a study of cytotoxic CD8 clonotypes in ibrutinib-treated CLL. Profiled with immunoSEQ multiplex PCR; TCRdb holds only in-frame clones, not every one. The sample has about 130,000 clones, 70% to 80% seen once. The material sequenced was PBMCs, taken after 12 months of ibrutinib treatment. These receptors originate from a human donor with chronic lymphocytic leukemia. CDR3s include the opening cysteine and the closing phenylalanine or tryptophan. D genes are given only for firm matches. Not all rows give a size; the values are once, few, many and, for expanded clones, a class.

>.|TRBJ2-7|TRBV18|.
TGTGCCAGCTCACCAAGGCAGGACCTCTCCTACGAGCAGTACTTC
CASSPRQDLSYEQYF
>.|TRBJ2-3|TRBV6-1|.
TGTGCCAGCAGGGCCCCGGGGACCCCAGATACGCAGTATTTT
CASRAPGTPDTQYF
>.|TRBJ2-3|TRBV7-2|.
TGTGCCAGCAGCTTAGAAGGACAGTCTCATACGCAGTATTTT
CASSLEGQSHTQYF
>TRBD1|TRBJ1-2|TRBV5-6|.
TGTGCCAGCAGCGGGATGACAGGGATTAATGGCTACACCTTC
CASSGMTGINGYTF
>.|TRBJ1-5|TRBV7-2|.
TGTGCCAGCAGCTCGGGGCCATATAGCAATCAGCCCCAGCATTTT
CASSSGPYSNQPQHF
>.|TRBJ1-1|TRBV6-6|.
TGTGCCAGCTGGGGACAAGGGATGGGATACACTGAAGCTTTCTTT
CASWGQGMGYTEAFF
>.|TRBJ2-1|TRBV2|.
TGTGCCAGCAGTGAATGGGGGCCCAATGAGCAGTTCTTC
CASSEWGPNEQFF
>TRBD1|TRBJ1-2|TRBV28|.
TGTGCCAGCAGTTACGGGGACAGGGAGCGCTACACCTTC
CASSYGDRERYTF
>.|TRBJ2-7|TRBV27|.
TGTGCCAGCAGCGCACAGGGTATCAAGTACGAGCAGTACTTC
CASSAQGIKYEQYF
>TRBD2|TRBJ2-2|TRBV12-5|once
TGTGCTAGTGGTTCTACTCCTAGCGGGAGTTCTCCCACCGGGGAGCTGTTTTTT
CASGSTPSGSSPTGELFF
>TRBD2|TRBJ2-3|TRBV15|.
TGTGCCACCAGCAGCCGACTAGCGGGAAGCACAGATACGCAGTATTTT
CATSSRLAGSTDTQYF
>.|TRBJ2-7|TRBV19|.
TGTGCCAGTAGAAACGGACAACAATACGAGCAGTACTTC
CASRNGQQYEQYF
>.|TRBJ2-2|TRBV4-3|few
TGCGCCAGCAGCCAAGGAGAACCACCGAACACCGGGGAGCTGTTTTTT
CASSQGEPPNTGELFF
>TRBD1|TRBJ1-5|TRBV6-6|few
TGTGCCAGCAGGGGCAAGAGACAGGGAGGGGATCAGCCCCAGCATTTT
CASRGKRQGGDQPQHF
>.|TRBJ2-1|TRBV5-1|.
TGCGCCAGCAGCCGGGGGAGTAGCGTATACAATGAGCAGTTCTTC
CASSRGSSVYNEQFF
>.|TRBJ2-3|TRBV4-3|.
TGCGCCAGCAGCCAAGGGTTTGCGGGAACTTACACAGATACGCAGTATTTT
CASSQGFAGTYTDTQYF
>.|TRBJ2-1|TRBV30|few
TGTGCCTGGAGTGTGGGCAGGGTCTGGTACAATGAGCAGTTCTTC
CAWSVGRVWYNEQFF
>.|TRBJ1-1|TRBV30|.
TGTGCCTGGAGCGCACTTGTAGGCACTGAAGCTTTCTTT
CAWSALVGTEAFF
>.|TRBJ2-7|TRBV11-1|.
TGTGCCAGCAGCTTACGGCTGTCCTACGAGCAGTACTTC
CASSLRLSYEQYF
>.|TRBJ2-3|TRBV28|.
TGTGCCAGCAGCCCCCCTAGCGACCTCACAGATACGCAGTATTTT
CASSPPSDLTDTQYF
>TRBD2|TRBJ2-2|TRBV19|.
TGTGCCAGTAGTCTAGCGGGAGGATTTACCGGGGAGCTGTTTTTT
CASSLAGGFTGELFF
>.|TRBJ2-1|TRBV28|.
TGTGCCGGGCAAAAGAATGAGCAGTTCTTC
CAGQKNEQFF
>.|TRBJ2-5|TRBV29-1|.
TGCAGCGTTGTGAGCAGGGCGACCCAGTACTTC
CSVVSRATQYF
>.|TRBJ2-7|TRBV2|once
TGTGCCAGCAGTTCGAGGGGGGGCCATGGGGAGCAGTACTTC
CASSSRGGHGEQYF
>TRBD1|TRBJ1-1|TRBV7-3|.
TGTGCCAGCAGCTTAAATGGTAGGGGGCGAGCTTTCTTT
CASSLNGRGRAFF
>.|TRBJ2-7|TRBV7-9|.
TGTGCCAGCAGCCACGGGTCGATCGAGCAGTACTTC
CASSHGSIEQYF
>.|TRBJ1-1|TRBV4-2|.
TGTGCCAGCAGCCAAGGGCACCTGAACACTGAAGCTTTCTTT
CASSQGHLNTEAFF
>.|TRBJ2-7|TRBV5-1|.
TGCGCCAGCAGCAGGAGATCAGCAAACTACGAGCAGTACTTC
CASSRRSANYEQYF
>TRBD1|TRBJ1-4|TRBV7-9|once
TGTGCCAGCAGGCCGGACAGGGGGCGAGCAACTAATGAAAAACTGTTTTTT
CASRPDRGRATNEKLFF
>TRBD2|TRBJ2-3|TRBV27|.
TGTGCCAGCAGTTTGGTTAGACTAGCGGGAGCAGATACGCAGTATTTT
CASSLVRLAGADTQYF
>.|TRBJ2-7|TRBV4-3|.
TGCGCCAGCAGCCAAGATTCGGGATTACCCTACGAGCAGTACTTC
CASSQDSGLPYEQYF
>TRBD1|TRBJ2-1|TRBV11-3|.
TGTGCCAGCAGCCCCCGACAGGGACCCTTTTACAATGAGCAGTTCTTC
CASSPRQGPFYNEQFF
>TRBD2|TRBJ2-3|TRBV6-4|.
TGTGCCAGCAGTGTAGCGGGAGGCCCCACAGATACGCAGTATTTT
CASSVAGGPTDTQYF
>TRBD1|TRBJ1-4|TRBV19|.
TGTGCCAGTAGTTCATCCGGGACAGGGCAGGCTAATGAAAAACTGTTTTTT
CASSSSGTGQANEKLFF